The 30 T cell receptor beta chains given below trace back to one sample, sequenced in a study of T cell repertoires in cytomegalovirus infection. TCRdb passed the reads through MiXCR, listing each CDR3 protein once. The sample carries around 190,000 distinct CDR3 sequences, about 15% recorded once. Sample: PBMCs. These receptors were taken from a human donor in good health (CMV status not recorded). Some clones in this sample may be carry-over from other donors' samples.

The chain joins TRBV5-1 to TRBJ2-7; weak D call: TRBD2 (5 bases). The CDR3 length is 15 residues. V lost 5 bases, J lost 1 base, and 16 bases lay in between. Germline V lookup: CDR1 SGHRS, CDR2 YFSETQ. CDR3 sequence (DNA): TGCGCCAGCAGTCCTACCCCTTCGGGGTCCTACGAGCAGTACTTC. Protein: CASSPTPSGSYEQYF.

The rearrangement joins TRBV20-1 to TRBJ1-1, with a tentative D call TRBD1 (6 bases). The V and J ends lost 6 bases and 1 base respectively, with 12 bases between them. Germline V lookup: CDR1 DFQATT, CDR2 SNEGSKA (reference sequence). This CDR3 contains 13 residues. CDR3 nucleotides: TGCAGTGCGAGACAGGACCAGAACACTGAAGCTTTCTTT. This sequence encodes CSARQDQNTEAFF.

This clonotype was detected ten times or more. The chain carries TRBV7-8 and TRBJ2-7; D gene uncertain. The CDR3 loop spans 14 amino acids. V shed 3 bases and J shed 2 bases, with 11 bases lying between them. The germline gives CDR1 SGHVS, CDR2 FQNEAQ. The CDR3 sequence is CASSFLAEPYEQYF. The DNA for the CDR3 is TGTGCCAGCAGCTTCCTGGCGGAGCCCTACGAGCAGTACTTC.

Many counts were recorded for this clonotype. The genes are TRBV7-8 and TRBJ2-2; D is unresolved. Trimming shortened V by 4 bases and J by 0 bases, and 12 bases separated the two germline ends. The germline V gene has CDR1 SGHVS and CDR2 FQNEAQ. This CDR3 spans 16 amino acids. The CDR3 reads CASSSLNSANTGELFF. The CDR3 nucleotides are TGTGCCAGCAGCTCTCTTAATTCGGCGAACACCGGGGAGCTGTTTTTT.

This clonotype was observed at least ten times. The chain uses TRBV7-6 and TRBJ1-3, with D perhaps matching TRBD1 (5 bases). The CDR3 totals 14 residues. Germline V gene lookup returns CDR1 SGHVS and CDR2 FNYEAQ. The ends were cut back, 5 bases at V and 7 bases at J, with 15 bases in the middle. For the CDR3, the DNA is TGTGCCAGCAGCCCCCCGGGACTTGGGAACACCATATATTTT. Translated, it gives CASSPPGLGNTIYF.

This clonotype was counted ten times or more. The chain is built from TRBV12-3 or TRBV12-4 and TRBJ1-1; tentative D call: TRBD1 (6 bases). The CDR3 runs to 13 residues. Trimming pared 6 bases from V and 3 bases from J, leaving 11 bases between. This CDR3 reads CASSQGFDTEAFF. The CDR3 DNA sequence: TGTGCCAGCAGCCAGGGGTTTGACACTGAAGCTTTCTTT.

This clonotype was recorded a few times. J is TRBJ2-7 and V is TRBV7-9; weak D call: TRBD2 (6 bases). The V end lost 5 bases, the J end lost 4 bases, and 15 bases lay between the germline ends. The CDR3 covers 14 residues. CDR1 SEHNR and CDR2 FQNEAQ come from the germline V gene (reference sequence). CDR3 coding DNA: TGTGCCAGCAGCCACCGGGACTTTCCGTACGAGCAGTACTTC. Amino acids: CASSHRDFPYEQYF.

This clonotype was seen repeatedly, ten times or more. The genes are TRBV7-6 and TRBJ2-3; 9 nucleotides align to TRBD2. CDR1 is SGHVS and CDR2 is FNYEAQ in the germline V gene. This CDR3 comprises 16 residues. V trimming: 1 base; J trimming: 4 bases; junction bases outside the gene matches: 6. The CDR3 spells CASSLGAGGLSDTQYF. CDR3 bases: TGTGCCAGCAGCTTAGGAGCGGGGGGCCTTTCAGATACGCAGTATTTT.

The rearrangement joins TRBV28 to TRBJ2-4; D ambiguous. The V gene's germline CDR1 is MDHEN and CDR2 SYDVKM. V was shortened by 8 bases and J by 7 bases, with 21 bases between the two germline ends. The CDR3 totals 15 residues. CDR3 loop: CASQPSILPSNIQYF. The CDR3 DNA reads TGTGCCAGCCAACCTTCTATCTTGCCAAGCAACATTCAGTACTTC.

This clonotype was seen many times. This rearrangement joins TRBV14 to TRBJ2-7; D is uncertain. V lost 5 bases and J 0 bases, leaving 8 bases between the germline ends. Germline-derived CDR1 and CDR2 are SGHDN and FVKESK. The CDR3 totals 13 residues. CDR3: CASSAAVSYEQYF. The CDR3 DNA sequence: TGTGCCAGCAGCGCGGCGGTCTCCTACGAGCAGTACTTC.

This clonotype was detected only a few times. The CDR3 loop is CASKWGFRGEQYF. The CDR3, as DNA: TGTGCCAGCAAATGGGGGTTCCGGGGCGAGCAGTACTTC. This sequence joins TRBV14 and TRBJ2-7; tentatively, D is TRBD1 or TRBD2 (5 bases each). V was clipped by 7 bases and J by 6 bases, with 16 bases between them. Germline V gives CDR1 SGHDN, CDR2 FVKESK. The CDR3 is 13 amino acids.

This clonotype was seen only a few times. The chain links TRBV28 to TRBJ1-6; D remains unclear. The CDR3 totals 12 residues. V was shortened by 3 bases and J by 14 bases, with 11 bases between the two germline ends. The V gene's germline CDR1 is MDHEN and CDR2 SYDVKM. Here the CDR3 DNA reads TGTGCCAGCAGTTTCGTTGATTGGGCCCTCCACTTT. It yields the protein CASSFVDWALHF.

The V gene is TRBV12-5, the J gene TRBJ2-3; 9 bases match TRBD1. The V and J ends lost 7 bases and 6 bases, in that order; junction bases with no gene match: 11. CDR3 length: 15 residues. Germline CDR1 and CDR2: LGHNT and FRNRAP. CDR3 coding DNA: TGTGCTAGTGCACCCCTGGGACAGGGAAGGGATACGCAGTATTTT. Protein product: CASAPLGQGRDTQYF.

The CDR3 spells CASSLPLRGPHNEQFF. In DNA form, the CDR3 reads TGTGCCAGCAGCTTGCCCCTCCGCGGCCCCCACAATGAGCAGTTCTTC. This sequence joins TRBV7-9 and TRBJ2-1; D gene unclear. The CDR3 totals 16 residues. In germline, CDR1 is SEHNR, CDR2 FQNEAQ (reference sequence). V dropped 3 bases and J dropped 5 bases, with 17 bases sitting between them.

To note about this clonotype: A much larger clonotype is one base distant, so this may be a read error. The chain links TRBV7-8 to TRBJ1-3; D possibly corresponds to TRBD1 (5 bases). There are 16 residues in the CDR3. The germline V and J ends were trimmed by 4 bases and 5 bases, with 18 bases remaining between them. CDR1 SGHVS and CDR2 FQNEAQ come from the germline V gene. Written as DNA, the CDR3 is TGTGCCAGCAGCTCGCTCGGGGGAGACGGTCGAAACACCATATATTTT. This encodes CASSSLGGDGRNTIYF.

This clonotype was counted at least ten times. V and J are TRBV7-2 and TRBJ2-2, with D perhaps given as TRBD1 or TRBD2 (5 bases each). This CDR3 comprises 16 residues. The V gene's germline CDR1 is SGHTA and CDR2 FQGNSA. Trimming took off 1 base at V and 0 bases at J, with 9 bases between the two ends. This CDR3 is CASSLDGTANTGELFF. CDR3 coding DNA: TGTGCCAGCAGCTTAGACGGGACCGCGAACACCGGGGAGCTGTTTTTT. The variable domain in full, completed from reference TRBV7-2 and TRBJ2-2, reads GAGVSQSPSNKVTEKGKDVELRCDPISGHTALYWYRQSLGQGLEFLIYFQGNSAPDKSGLPSDRFSAERTGGSVSTLTIQRTQQEDSAVYLCASSLDGTANTGELFFGEGSRLTVL.

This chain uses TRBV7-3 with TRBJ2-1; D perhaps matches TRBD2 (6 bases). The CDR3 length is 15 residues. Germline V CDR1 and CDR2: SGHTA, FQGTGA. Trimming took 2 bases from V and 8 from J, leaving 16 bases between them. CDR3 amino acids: CASSLGGKPLDEQFF. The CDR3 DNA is TGTGCCAGCAGCTTAGGAGGGAAGCCGCTCGATGAGCAGTTCTTC.

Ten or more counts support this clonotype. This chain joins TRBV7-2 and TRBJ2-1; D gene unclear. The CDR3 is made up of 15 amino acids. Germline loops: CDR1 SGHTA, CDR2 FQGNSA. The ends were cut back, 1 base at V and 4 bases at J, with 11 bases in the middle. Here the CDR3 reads CASSLGGPVYNEQFF. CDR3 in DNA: TGTGCCAGCAGCTTAGGGGGTCCAGTGTACAATGAGCAGTTCTTC.

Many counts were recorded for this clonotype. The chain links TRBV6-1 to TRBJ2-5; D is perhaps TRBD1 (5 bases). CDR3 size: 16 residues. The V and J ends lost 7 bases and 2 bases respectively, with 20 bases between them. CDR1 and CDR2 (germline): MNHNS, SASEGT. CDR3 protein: CASTLSRGRSQETQYF. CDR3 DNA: TGTGCCAGCACCCTATCTAGGGGCAGGTCGCAAGAGACCCAGTACTTC.

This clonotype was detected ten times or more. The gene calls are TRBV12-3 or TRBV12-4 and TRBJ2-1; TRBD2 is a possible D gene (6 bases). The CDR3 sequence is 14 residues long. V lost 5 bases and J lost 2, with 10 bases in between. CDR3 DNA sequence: TGTGCCAGCAGTCTCCGGGGGACCTACAATGAGCAGTTCTTC. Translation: CASSLRGTYNEQFF.

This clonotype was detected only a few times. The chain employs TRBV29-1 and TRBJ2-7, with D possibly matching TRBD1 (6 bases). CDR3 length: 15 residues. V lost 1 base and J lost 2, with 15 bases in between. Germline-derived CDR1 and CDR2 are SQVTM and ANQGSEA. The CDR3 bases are TGCAGCGTTGAAGGGGGGCAGGGGAGTCCCTACGAGCAGTACTTC. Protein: CSVEGGQGSPYEQYF.

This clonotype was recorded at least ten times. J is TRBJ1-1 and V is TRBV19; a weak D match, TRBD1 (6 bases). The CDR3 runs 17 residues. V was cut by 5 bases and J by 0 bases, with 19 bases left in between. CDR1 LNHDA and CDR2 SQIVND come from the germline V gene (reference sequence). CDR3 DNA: TGTGCCAGTAGTCCCGGACAGTCTCCAAGGATGAACACTGAAGCTTTCTTT. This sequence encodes CASSPGQSPRMNTEAFF.

The chain's CDR3 is CASSHRTGQLAKNIQYF. CDR3 DNA sequence: TGTGCCAGCAGCCATAGGACAGGCCAGTTAGCCAAAAACATTCAGTACTTC. V is TRBV3-1 and J is TRBJ2-4; 7 bases align to TRBD1. The CDR3 covers 17 residues. Germline V lookup: CDR1 LGHDT, CDR2 YNNKEL (reference sequence). The trim removed 3 bases at V and 0 bases at J, leaving 8 bases unmatched.

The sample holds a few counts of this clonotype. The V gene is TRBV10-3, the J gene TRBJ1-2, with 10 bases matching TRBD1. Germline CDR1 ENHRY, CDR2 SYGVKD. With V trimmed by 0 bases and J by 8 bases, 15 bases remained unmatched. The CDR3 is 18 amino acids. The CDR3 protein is CAISESRGTGERGPGYTF. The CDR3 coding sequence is TGTGCCATCAGTGAGTCCCGCGGGACAGGGGAAAGGGGACCCGGCTACACCTTC.

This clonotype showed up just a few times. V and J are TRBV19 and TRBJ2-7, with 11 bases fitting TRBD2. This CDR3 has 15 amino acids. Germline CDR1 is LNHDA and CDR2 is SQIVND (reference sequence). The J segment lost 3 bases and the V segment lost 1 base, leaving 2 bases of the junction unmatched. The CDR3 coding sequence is TGTGCCAGTAGTATAGGACTAGCGGGGATCTACGAGCAGTACTTC. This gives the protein CASSIGLAGIYEQYF.

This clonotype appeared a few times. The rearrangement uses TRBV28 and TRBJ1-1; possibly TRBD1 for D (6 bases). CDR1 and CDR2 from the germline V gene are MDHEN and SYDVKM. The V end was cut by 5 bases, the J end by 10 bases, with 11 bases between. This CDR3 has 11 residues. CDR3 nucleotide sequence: TGTGCCAGCAGTGTCGGACAGAGAGCTTTCTTT. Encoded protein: CASSVGQRAFF.

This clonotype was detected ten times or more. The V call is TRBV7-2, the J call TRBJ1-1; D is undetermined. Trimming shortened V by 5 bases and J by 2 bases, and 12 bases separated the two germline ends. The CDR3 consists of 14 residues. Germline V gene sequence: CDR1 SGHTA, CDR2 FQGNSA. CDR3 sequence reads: CASSPQVKNTEAFF. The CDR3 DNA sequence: TGTGCCAGCAGCCCCCAGGTAAAAAACACTGAAGCTTTCTTT.

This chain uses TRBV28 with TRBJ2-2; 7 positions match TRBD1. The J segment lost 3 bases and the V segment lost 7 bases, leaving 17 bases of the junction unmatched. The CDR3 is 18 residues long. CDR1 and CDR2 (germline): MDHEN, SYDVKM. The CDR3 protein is CASTHTTGRVWYTGELFF. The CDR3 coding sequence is TGTGCCAGCACTCATACGACAGGGCGCGTTTGGTACACCGGGGAGCTGTTTTTT. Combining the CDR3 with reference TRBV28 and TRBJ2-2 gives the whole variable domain DVKVTQSSRYLVKRTGEKVFLECVQDMDHENMFWYRQDPGLGLRLIYFSYDVKMKEKGDIPEGYSVSREKKERFSLILESASTNQTSMYLCASTHTTGRVWYTGELFFGEGSRLTVL.

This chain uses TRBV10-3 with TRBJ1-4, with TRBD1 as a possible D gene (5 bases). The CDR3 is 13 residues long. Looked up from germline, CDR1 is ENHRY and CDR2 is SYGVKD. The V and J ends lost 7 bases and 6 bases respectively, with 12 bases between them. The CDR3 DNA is TGTGCCATCACCGGGGCACCGGATGAAAAACTGTTTTTT. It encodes CAITGAPDEKLFF.

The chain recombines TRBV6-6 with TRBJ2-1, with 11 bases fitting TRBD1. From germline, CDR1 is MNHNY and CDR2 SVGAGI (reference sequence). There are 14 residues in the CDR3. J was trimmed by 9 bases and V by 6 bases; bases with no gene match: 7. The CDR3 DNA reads TGTGCCAGCAGCACCCGGACAGGGGGCGGTGAGCAGTTCTTC. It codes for CASSTRTGGGEQFF.